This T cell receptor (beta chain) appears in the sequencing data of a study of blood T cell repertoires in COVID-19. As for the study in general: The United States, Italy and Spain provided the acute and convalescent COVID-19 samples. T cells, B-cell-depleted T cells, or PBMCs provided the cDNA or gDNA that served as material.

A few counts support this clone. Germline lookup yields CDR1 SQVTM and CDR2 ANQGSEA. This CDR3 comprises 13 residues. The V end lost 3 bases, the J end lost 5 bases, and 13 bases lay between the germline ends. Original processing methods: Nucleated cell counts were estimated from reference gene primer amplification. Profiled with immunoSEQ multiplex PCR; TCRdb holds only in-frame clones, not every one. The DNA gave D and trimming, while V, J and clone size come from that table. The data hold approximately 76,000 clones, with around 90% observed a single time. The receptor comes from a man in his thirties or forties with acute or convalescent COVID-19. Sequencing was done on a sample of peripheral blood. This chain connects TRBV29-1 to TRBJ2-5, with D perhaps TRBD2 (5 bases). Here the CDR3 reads CSVDRTPSETQYF. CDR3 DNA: TGCAGCGTTGATCGGACTCCGTCTGAGACCCAGTACTTC.